This TCR beta chain was recorded in a study of T-cell memory formation after mild COVID-19. For the study at large: Most TCR clusters belonged to a single donor.

This clonotype has only a few counts. Its specificity is not known. Overall study results and limits: Memory from before infection featured some responding clones, which suggests cross-reactive memory joined.

CDR1 is MNHEY and CDR2 is SVGEGT in the germline V gene. The CDR3 extends over 13 amino acids. Trimming cost V 6 bases and J 1 base; bases outside gene matches: 1. With constant-segment primers, 5'RACE yielded cDNA libraries of TCR alpha and TCR beta that carried sample barcodes and UMIs. TCRdb itself ran the 5' RACE reads through MiXCR, one entry per CDR3 protein. The table records hundreds of thousands of distinct CDR3 sequences, approximately 16% of them present only once. The chain recombines TRBV6-2 or TRBV6-3 with TRBJ1-1; 8 bases line up with TRBD1. The source material was PBMCs or a T cell subset sorted from them (not recorded which). The sequence derives from a man between 18 and 29 years old who had mild COVID-19 (a few samples of this study predate the infection). Cell type and time point are not known. The CDR3 protein is CASRTGANTEAFF. DNA of the CDR3: TGTGCCAGCAGGACAGGGGCGAACACTGAAGCTTTCTTT.